This TCR beta chain was sequenced during a study of T cell responses to AZD1222 COVID-19 vaccine. General study results and limits: Elevations in Spike-specific TCR breadth and depth followed administration of two AZD1222 doses. Across the whole spike, CD4 TCRs peaked at regions 160-218 and 743-854. Baseline antibody screening turned up just a handful of seropositive AZD1222 recipients.

The table came from immunoSEQ multiplex PCR; TCRdb's copy has only in-frame clones and leaves some out. The sample has around 120,000 clones; 80% to 95% are singletons. CDR3 length: 12 amino acids. Germline V CDR1 and CDR2: LGHDT, YNNKEL (reference sequence). V shed 4 bases and J shed 10 bases, with 8 bases lying between them. A remark on this clone: The antigen is undetermined.

This receptor was taken from an adult who received the AZD1222 COVID-19 vaccine. This sample comprised peripheral blood, obtained 28 days after the second AZD1222 dose. The V call is TRBV3-1 (or the pseudogene TRBV3-2), the J call TRBJ1-6; no clear D gene. Here the CDR3 reads CASSPAKSPLHF. The DNA for the CDR3 is TGTGCCAGCAGCCCGGCAAAGTCACCCCTCCACTTT.